This T cell receptor beta chain originates from a study of CD8 T cells in ankylosing spondylitis. This clonotype was detected many times. Its cognate antigen is unknown. The germline V gene has CDR1 DFQATT and CDR2 SNEGSKA (reference sequence). This CDR3 has 14 amino acids. Between the trimmed V and J ends, which lost 1 base and 5 bases, there was a span of 14 bases. Study conclusions and caveats: Seemingly characteristic of ankylosing spondylitis blood was a TCR beta motif consisting of 7 or 8 highly homologous variants.

By quantitative 5'-RACE with molecular barcodes, the TCR beta libraries were made. TCRdb re-called the 5' RACE reads with MiXCR, one entry per CDR3 protein. The profile covers some 52,000 distinct CDR3 sequences, with approximately 7% appearing a single time and roughly 8.1% taken by the ten largest. The material sequenced was blood, either unsorted or a sorted T cell fraction (not recorded which). The chain carries TRBV20-1 and TRBJ1-1, with D possibly being TRBD1 (6 bases). This TCR was recovered from a female donor with ankylosing spondylitis or in good health (not recorded which). In DNA form, the CDR3 reads TGCAGTGCTAGAGGACAGGTAAAAGGGACTGAAGCTTTCTTT. As protein: CSARGQVKGTEAFF.